One sample yielded the 9 T cell receptor beta chains listed below, sequenced in a study of blood T cell repertoires in COVID-19. Only in-frame clones appear in the TCRdb table, and some are missing; sequencing was by immunoSEQ multiplex PCR. The sample lists 90,000 to 110,000 clones; over 60% were seen once. The sequencing input was peripheral blood. The source is a human donor in a cohort sampled during active or convalescent COVID-19.

This clone was observed a few times. This chain links TRBV4-3 with TRBJ2-2, with 11 bases matching TRBD2. The CDR3 has 20 residues. The V segment lost 0 bases and the J segment 1 base; nucleotides outside the gene matches: 10. CDR1 LGHNA and CDR2 YSLEER come from the germline V gene. DNA of the CDR3: TGCGCCAGCAGCCAAGAGTGGACTAGCGGGCCAACAATGAACACCGGGGAGCTGTTTTTT. It encodes CASSQEWTSGPTMNTGELFF.

This sequence joins TRBV5-5 and TRBJ2-7, with TRBD1 matching over 9 bases. Per the germline V gene, CDR1 is SGHKS and CDR2 is YYEKEE (reference sequence). V was clipped by 5 bases and J by 5 bases; unmatched bases: 8. This CDR3 is 14 amino acids long. CDR3 sequence (DNA): TGTGCCAGCAGTTTCCGGGACAGGGCGGACGAGCAGTACTTC. It is translated as CASSFRDRADEQYF. Full variable domain (rest looked up from reference TRBV5-5 and TRBJ2-7): DAGVTQSPTHLIKTRGQQVTLRCSPISGHKSVSWYQQVLGQGPQFIFQYYEKEERGRGNFPDRFSARQFPNYSSELNVNALLLGDSALYLCASSFRDRADEQYFGPGTRLTVT.

The CDR3 coding sequence is TGTGCCAGCAGCCCCCTCGACGGAGGATCCACCGGGGAGCTGTTTTTT. Translating it yields CASSPLDGGSTGELFF. The J gene is TRBJ2-2, the V gene TRBV7-9; a weak D match, TRBD2 (5 bases). The germline V and J ends were trimmed by 5 bases and 4 bases, with 17 bases remaining between them. The CDR3 has 16 amino acids. The germline V gene encodes CDR1 SEHNR and CDR2 FQNEAQ (reference sequence).

This chain joins TRBV4-3 and TRBJ2-3; D gene unclear. The CDR3 extends over 13 amino acids. V was pared by 4 bases and J by 1 base, with 6 bases between. Germline CDR1 is LGHNA and CDR2 is YSLEER. The CDR3 reads CASSLPGTDTQYF. The CDR3 DNA follows: TGCGCCAGCAGCCTACCGGGCACAGATACGCAGTATTTT.

V gene TRBV5-4 combines with J gene TRBJ2-5; possibly TRBD2 for D (7 bases). V shed 4 bases and J shed 4 bases, with 23 bases lying between them. The CDR3 spans 17 residues. The germline V gene has CDR1 SGHNT and CDR2 YYREEE (reference sequence). Written as DNA, the CDR3 is TGTGCCAGCAGCACCTCATTAGGGGGGGGCGGGACAGAGACCCAGTACTTC. Protein: CASSTSLGGGGTETQYF.

The rearrangement joins TRBV7-2 to TRBJ2-1, with 13 bases matching TRBD2. This CDR3 comprises 15 residues. J was trimmed by 6 bases and V by 5 bases; bases with no gene match: 4. Germline loops: CDR1 SGHTA, CDR2 FQGNSA. The CDR3 spells CASSPRTSGGNEQFF. As DNA, the CDR3 is TGTGCCAGCAGCCCCCGGACTAGCGGGGGCAATGAGCAGTTCTTC. Full variable domain (rest looked up from reference TRBV7-2 and TRBJ2-1): GAGVSQSPSNKVTEKGKDVELRCDPISGHTALYWYRQSLGQGLEFLIYFQGNSAPDKSGLPSDRFSAERTGGSVSTLTIQRTQQEDSAVYLCASSPRTSGGNEQFFGPGTRLTVL.

This sequence joins TRBV28 and TRBJ1-2; TRBD1 agrees at 9 bases. In germline, CDR1 is MDHEN, CDR2 SYDVKM. Trimming took 4 bases from V and 0 from J; bases not matched to a gene: 9. This CDR3 spans 17 amino acids. The CDR3 sequence: CASSSPGQGGTNYGYTF. The CDR3 nucleotides are TGTGCCAGCAGTTCACCGGGACAGGGTGGAACTAACTATGGCTACACCTTC.

Only one count was recorded for this clone. The chain recombines TRBV15 with TRBJ1-6; 8 positions agree with TRBD1. The CDR3 totals 14 residues. The V and J ends lost 1 base and 7 bases, in that order; junction bases with no gene match: 0. Germline CDR1 LNHNV, CDR2 YYDKDF (reference sequence). CDR3 in amino acids: CATSRGQGNSPLHF. The CDR3 DNA is TGTGCCACCAGCAGAGGACAGGGGAATTCACCCCTCCACTTT. The whole variable domain, remainder taken from reference TRBV15 and TRBJ1-6, is DAMVIQNPRYQVTQFGKPVTLSCSQTLNHNVMYWYQQKSSQAPKLLFHYYDKDFNNEADTPDNFQSRRPNTSFCFLDIRSPGLGDTAMYLCATSRGQGNSPLHFGNGTRLTVT.

The chain joins TRBV7-2 to TRBJ2-1; TRBD1 matches 7 bases. The CDR3 is 15 residues long. J was trimmed by 5 bases and V by 5 bases; bases with no gene match: 9. CDR1 and CDR2 (germline): SGHTA, FQGNSA. The CDR3 nucleotides are TGTGCCAGCAGCCAAGAAACAGGGGTCAACAATGAGCAGTTCTTC. Residues: CASSQETGVNNEQFF.